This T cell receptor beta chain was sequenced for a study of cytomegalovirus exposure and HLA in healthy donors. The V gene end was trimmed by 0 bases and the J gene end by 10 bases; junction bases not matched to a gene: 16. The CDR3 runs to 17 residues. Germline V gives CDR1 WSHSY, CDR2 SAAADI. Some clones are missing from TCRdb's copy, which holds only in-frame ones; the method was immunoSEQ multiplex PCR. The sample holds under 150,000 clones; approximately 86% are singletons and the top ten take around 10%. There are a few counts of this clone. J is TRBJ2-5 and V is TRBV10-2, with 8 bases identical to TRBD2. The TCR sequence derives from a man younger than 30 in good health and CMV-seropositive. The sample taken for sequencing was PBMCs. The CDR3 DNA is TGCGCCAGCAGTGAGTCCTTGCGGGGGGATCCCTCTAGGATCCAGTACTTC. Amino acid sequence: CASSESLRGDPSRIQYF.